Given below is one T cell receptor beta chain in context. Germline assignment: CDR1 LGHNA and CDR2 YNFKEQ. The CDR3 sequence is 16 residues long. With 0 bases clipped from V and 1 base from J, the junction kept 2 bases outside the gene matches. The record originates from a study of T cell responses to AZD1222 COVID-19 vaccine. TCRdb keeps only in-frame clones here, not all; method: immunoSEQ multiplex PCR. The sample lists about 94,000 clones, about 85% occurring once. This clonotype was obtained from an adult who received the AZD1222 COVID-19 vaccine. This material consisted of peripheral blood, taken 28 days after the second AZD1222 dose. The chain has TRBV4-2 and TRBJ2-2, with 7 bases that match TRBD1. The CDR3 DNA follows: TGTGCCAGCAGCCAAGAGACAGGGTGGAACACCGGGGAGCTGTTTTTT. It codes for CASSQETGWNTGELFF.